One T cell receptor (beta chain) is described in this entry. The sample is drawn from a study of cytomegalovirus exposure and HLA in healthy donors. Repertoires were generated with immunoSEQ multiplex PCR, while TCRdb's copy carries only in-frame clones and drops some. The sample comprises more than 110,000 clones, about four fifths of which are singletons, and 1.4% rests with the top ten. The sequencing input was PBMCs. This clonotype originated in a woman in her twenties or thirties in good health and CMV-seronegative.

The CDR3: CASSPNQGVNEKLFF. CDR3 nucleotide sequence: TGTGCCAGCAGCCCGAATCAGGGGGTGAATGAAAAACTGTTTTTT. The rearrangement joins TRBV7-9 to TRBJ1-4; 7 bases fit TRBD1. After removal of 5 bases from V and 5 bases from J, the junction contained 8 bases not matched to a gene. CDR3 length: 15 residues. CDR1 SEHNR and CDR2 FQNEAQ come from the germline V gene (reference sequence).